This T cell receptor beta chain comes out of a study of blood T cells in healthy people across ages. Next came a second PCR, run for about 7 to 12 cycles, which used a sample-barcoded 5' primer along with a J-beta primer mix. MiXCR was run by TCRdb on the 5' RACE reads, yielding one entry per CDR3 protein. The sample lists approximately 400,000 distinct CDR3 sequences; 52% were seen once. Specimen: blood. This TCR came from a man in his sixties in good health.

The CDR3 protein is CSARGVRVSSYNSPLHF. The CDR3 coding sequence is TGCAGTGCTAGGGGGGTCCGGGTGAGCTCCTATAATTCACCCCTCCACTTT. J is TRBJ1-6 and V is TRBV20-1; TRBD1 is a possible D gene (5 bases). The CDR3 loop spans 17 amino acids. V was cut by 3 bases and J by 0 bases, with 15 bases left in between. In germline, CDR1 is DFQATT, CDR2 SNEGSKA (reference sequence).